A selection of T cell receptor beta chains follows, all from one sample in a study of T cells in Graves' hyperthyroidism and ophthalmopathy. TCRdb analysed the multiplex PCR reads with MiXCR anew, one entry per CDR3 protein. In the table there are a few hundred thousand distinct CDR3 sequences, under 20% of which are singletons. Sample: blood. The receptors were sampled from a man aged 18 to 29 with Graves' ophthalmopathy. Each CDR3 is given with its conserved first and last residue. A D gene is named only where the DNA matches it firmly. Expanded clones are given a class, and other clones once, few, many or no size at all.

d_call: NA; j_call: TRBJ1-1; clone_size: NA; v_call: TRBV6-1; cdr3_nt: TGTGCCAGCCACACGGGGGGGAAAGCTTTCTTT; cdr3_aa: CASHTGGKAFF
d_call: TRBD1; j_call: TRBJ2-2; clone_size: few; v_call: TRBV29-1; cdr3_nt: TGCAGCGTACAGGGACAGGTGACCGGGGAGCTGTTTTTT; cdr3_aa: CSVQGQVTGELFF
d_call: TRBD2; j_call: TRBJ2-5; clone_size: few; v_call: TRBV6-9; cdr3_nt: TGTGCCAGCAGTGAAGTCTCTAGCGGGGAGCCAAAGCACTTC; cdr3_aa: CASSEVSSGEPKHF
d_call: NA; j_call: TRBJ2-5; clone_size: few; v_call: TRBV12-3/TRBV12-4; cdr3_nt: TGTGCCAGCAGCCGGGGCCTGGGGGAGCCCCAGTACTTC; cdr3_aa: CASSRGLGEPQYF
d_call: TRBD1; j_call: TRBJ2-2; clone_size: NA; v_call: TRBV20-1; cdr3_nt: TGCAGTGCTCAAACAGGGGCCGTGAACACCGGGGAGCTGTTTTTT; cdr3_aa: CSAQTGAVNTGELFF
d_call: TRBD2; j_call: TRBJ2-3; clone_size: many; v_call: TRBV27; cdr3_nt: TGTGCCAGCAGTTTATCGATAGGTCCCGGGGGGACGCAGTATTTT; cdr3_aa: CASSLSIGPGGTQYF
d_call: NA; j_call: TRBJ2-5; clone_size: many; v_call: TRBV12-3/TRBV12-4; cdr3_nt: TGTGCCAGCAGCCTCGGTGGAGGAGAGACCCAGTACTTC; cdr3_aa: CASSLGGGETQYF
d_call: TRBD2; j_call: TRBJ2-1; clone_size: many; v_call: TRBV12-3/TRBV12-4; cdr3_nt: TGTGCCAGCAATCCAAATAGCGGGGGGGCGAGTGAGCAGTTCTTC; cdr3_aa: CASNPNSGGASEQFF
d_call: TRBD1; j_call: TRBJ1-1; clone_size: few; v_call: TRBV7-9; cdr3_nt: TGTGCCAGCAGCTCGCAGGGGGCGCAAACTGAAGCTTTCTTT; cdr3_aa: CASSSQGAQTEAFF
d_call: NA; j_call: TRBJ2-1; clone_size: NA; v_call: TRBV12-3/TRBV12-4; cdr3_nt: TGTGCCAGCAGCTCCCCGGGGGGACAGCACGTCTCCTACAATGAGCAGTTCTTC; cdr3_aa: CASSSPGGQHVSYNEQFF
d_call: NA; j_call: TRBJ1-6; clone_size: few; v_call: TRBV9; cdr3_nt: TGTGCCAGCGGGGGCCCGGAGGGTAATTCACCCCTCCACTTT; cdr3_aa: CASGGPEGNSPLHF
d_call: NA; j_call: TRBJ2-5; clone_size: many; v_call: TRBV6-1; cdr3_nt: TGTGCCAGCAGTTTGGCGGGGTCGGAGACCCAGTACTTC; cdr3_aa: CASSLAGSETQYF
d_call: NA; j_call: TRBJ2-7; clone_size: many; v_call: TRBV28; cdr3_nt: TGTGCCAGCAGTCCGACAGGATCCTTCTCCTACGAGCAGTACTTC; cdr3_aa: CASSPTGSFSYEQYF
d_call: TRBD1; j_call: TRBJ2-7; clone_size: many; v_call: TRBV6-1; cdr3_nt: TGTGCCAGCAGTGAAAGGACAGGTAATTACTACGAGCAGTACTTC; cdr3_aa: CASSERTGNYYEQYF
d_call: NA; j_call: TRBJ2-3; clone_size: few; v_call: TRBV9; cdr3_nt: TGTGCCAGCAGCGAAGACGGACACACAGATACGCAGTATTTT; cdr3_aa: CASSEDGHTDTQYF
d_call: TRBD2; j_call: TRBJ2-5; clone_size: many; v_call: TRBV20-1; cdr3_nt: TGCAGTGCTAGGTCCGCGGGGGGGCGTCGAGAGACCCAGTACTTC; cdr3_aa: CSARSAGGRRETQYF
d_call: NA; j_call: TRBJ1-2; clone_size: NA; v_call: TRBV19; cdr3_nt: TGTGCCAGTACCCTGTCTTGGCAGATAAACATCCCTGGTGGCTACACCTTC; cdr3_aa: CASTLSWQINIPGGYTF
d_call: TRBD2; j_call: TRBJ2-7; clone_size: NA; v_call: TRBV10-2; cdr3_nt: TGCGCCAGCAGTGGGAGCGGGGGGAATTACGAGCAGTACTTC; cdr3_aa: CASSGSGGNYEQYF
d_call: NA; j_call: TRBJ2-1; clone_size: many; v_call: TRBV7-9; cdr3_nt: TGTGCCAGCAGCCTGACAGGAGTGTCCTACAATGAGCAGTTCTTC; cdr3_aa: CASSLTGVSYNEQFF
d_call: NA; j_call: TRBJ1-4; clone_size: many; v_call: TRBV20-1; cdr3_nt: TGCAGTGCGGAAGGATACAGGACGAAAAAACTGTTTTTT; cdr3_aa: CSAEGYRTKKLFF
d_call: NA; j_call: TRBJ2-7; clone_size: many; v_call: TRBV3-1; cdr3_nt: TGTGCCAGCAGCCTGGGCGGGACCACCTTCGAGCAGTACTTC; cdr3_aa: CASSLGGTTFEQYF
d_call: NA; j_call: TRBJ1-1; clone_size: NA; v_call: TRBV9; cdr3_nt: TGTGCCAGCAGCGTAGGAGGAGGGGTTGGTGAAGCTTTCTTT; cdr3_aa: CASSVGGGVGEAFF
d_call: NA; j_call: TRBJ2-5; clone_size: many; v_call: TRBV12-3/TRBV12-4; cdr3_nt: TGTGCCAGCAGGCCAGGGGACCAAGAGACCCAGTACTTC; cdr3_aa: CASRPGDQETQYF
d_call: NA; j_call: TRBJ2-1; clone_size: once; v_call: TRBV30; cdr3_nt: TGTGCCTGGAGTTGGTACAATGAGCAGTTCTTC; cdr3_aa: CAWSWYNEQFF
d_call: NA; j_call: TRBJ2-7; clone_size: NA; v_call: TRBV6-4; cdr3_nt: TGTGCCAGCAGTGACGAGTCAGGAAGGGACTACGAGCAGTACTTC; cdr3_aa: CASSDESGRDYEQYF
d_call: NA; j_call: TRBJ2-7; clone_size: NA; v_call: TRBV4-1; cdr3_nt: TGCGCCAGCAGCCTGGTCGGGGCAGCCCTTGGGTACGAGCAGTACTTC; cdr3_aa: CASSLVGAALGYEQYF
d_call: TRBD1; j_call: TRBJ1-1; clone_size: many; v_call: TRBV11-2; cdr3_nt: TGTGCCAGCAGCCGACAGGGATTGAACACTGAAGCTTTCTTT; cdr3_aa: CASSRQGLNTEAFF
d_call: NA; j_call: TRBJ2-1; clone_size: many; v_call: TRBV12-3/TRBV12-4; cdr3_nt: TGTGCCAGCAGTTACCGCGAGGTAAACTACAATGAGCAGTTCTTC; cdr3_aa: CASSYREVNYNEQFF
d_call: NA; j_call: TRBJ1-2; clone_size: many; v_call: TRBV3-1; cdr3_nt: TGTGCCAGCAGCCAGGGTCGCGGCTACACCTTC; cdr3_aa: CASSQGRGYTF
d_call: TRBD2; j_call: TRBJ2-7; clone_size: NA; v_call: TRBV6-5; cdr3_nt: TGTGCCAGCAGTTACCTCGGGACTAGCGGGAGGCCCGACGAGCAGTACTTC; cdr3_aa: CASSYLGTSGRPDEQYF
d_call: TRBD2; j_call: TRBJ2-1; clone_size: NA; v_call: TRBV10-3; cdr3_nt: TGTGCCATCAGTGAGTCTCTAGCGGGGGGCCCTTCCTACAATGAGCAGTTCTTC; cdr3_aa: CAISESLAGGPSYNEQFF
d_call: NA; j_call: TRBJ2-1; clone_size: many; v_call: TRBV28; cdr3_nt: TGTGCCACTACGACAGTCACCTACAATGAGCAGTTCTTC; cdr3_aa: CATTTVTYNEQFF
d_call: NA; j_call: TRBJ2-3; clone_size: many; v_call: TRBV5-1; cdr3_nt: TGCGCCAGCAGCAAGACTACAACTAGCACAGATACGCAGTATTTT; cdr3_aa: CASSKTTTSTDTQYF
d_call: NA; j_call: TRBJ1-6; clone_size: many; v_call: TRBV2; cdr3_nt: TGTGCCAGCAGCCCATGGACAGTTGGGAATTCACCCCTCCACTTT; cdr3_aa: CASSPWTVGNSPLHF
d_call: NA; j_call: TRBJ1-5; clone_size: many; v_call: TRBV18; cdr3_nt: TGTGCCAGCTCACATCGACCGGATAGCAATCAGCCCCAGCATTTT; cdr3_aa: CASSHRPDSNQPQHF
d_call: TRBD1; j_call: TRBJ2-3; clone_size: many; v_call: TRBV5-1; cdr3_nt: TGCGCCAGCAGCTTGGCCATGGGACAGGGACCAGATACGCAGTATTTT; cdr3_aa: CASSLAMGQGPDTQYF
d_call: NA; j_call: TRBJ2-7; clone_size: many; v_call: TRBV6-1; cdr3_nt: TGTGCCAGCAAAATTGGTCAGAATCGGGACGAGCAGTACTTC; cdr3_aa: CASKIGQNRDEQYF
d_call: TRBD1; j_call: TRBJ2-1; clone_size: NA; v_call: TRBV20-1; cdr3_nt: TGCGTAGGGGACAGCTTATACAATGAGCAGTTCTTC; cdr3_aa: CVGDSLYNEQFF
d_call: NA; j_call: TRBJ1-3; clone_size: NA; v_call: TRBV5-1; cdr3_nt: TGCGCCAGCAGCTTAGGGCAGGGGCGACACTCTGGAAACACCATATATTTT; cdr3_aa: CASSLGQGRHSGNTIYF
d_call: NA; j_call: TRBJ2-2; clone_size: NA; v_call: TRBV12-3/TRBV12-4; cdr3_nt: TGTGCCAGCACGGTGGCTGGGGAGCTGTTTTTT; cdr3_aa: CASTVAGELFF
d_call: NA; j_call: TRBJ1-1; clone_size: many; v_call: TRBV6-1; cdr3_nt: TGTGCCAGCAGTGAATCTGACAGAATCATTGAAGCTTTCTTT; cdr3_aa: CASSESDRIIEAFF
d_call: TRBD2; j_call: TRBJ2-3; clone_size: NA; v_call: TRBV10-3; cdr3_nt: TGTGCCATCAGCGGGACTAGCAAATCAGATACGCAGTATTTT; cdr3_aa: CAISGTSKSDTQYF
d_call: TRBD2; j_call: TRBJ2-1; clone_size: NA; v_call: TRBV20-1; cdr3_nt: TGCAGTGCTCCCGACCTTACTAGCGGGGGGGCCTCGACCTACAATGAGCAGTTCTTC; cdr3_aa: CSAPDLTSGGASTYNEQFF
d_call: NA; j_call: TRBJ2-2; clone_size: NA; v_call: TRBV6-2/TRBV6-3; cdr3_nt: TGTGCCAACAGTTTATCGGGGGCGCGCACCGGGGAGCTGTTTTTT; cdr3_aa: CANSLSGARTGELFF
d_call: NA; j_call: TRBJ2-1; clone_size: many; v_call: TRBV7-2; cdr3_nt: TGTGCCAGCAGTCTTATAGCAGCAAATGAGCAGTTCTTC; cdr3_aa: CASSLIAANEQFF
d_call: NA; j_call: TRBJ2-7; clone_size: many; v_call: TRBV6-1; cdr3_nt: TGTGCCAGCAGCCAAGGGGTCGAGCAGTACTTC; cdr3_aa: CASSQGVEQYF
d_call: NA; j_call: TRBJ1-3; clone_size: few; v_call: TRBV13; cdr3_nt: TGTGCCAGCAGCGCCCGACCCGGCAGTAGGGGAAACACCATATATTTT; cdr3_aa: CASSARPGSRGNTIYF
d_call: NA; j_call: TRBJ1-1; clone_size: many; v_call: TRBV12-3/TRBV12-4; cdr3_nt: TGTGCCAGCAGCTCAGGGGTTGGCACTGAAGCTTTCTTT; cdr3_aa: CASSSGVGTEAFF
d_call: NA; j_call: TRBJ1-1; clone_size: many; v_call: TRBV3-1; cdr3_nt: TGTGCCAGCAGCCAATATGGAGGGTTAAGCACTGAAGCTTTCTTT; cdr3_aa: CASSQYGGLSTEAFF
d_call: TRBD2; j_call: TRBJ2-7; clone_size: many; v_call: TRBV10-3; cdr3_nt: TGTGCCATCAGTGGGACGACGGACAGTCCAGGGCGGGGGGGGGCCTACGAGCAGTACTTC; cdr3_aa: CAISGTTDSPGRGGAYEQYF
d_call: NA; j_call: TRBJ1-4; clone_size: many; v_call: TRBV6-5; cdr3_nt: TGTGCCAGCAGTTACTCGTTGGGGGTGGTTGAAAAACTGTTTTTT; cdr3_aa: CASSYSLGVVEKLFF